A single TCR beta chain is shown here with its context. This same CDR3 is encoded by further DNA sequences in the sample. This entry comes from a study of blood T cell repertoires in COVID-19. Clones were read by immunoSEQ multiplex PCR, and TCRdb kept only the in-frame ones, dropping some. Altogether roughly 180,000 clones are present, about 75% being singletons, with the ten largest covering roughly 7.8%. J gave up 4 bases and V 1 base, and 3 bases lay outside the gene matches. Germline V lookup: CDR1 SGHAT, CDR2 FQNNGV. The CDR3 is 15 residues long. This TCR came from a woman in her forties or fifties with active or convalescent COVID-19. Sample: peripheral blood. J is TRBJ2-3 and V is TRBV11-2; 9 bases are a match to TRBD2. This chain's CDR3 is CASSLGGLAADTQYF. The CDR3 nucleotides are TGTGCCAGCAGCTTAGGGGGACTAGCAGCAGATACGCAGTATTTT.